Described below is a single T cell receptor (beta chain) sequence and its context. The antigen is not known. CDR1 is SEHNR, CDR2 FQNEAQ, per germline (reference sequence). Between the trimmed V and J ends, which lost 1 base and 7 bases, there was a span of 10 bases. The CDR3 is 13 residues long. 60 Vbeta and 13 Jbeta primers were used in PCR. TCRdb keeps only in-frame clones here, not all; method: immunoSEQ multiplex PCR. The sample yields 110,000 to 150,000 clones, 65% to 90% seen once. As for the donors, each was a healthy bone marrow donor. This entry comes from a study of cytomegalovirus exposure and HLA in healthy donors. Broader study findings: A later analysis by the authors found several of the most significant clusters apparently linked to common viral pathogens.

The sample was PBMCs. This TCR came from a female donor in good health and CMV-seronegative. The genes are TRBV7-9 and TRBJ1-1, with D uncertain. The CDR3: CASSLEQALEAFF. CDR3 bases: TGTGCCAGCAGCTTAGAGCAGGCCCTTGAAGCTTTCTTT.